These 24 T cell receptor beta chains came from one sample sequenced in a study of naive and memory T cell subsets. General study findings and limits: Possibly reflecting memory cells re-expressing CD45RA, a few larger clonotypes occurred in naive repertoires, especially CD8.

Their antigens are not known. Two oligonucleotides, mixed equimolar, formed the beta constant-region primer covering TRBC1 and TRBC2. Ligated cDNA was amplified by four rounds of PCR with nested alpha and beta constant-region primers and SP2. TCRdb processed the UMI-ligation and nested PCR reads anew with MiXCR; each CDR3 protein has one entry. The sample lists about 150,000 distinct CDR3 sequences, about 23% occurring once. Sequenced: naive CD4+ T cells from blood. These receptors all come from a human donor in good health.

The chain joins TRBV24-1 to TRBJ2-1, with D maybe TRBD2 (5 bases). Between the trimmed V and J ends, which lost 3 bases and 11 bases, there was a span of 19 bases. Germline V gene sequence: CDR1 KGHDR, CDR2 SFDVKD. The CDR3 has 15 amino acids. CDR3 sequence (DNA): TGTGCCACCAGTGATGGAAGGGCTCGGTGGGAGAAGCAGTTCTTC. It translates to CATSDGRARWEKQFF.

The gene calls are TRBV12-3 or TRBV12-4 and TRBJ2-2; D might be TRBD2 (7 bases). Deletions cut 5 bases from V and 4 bases from J, with 14 bases between. The CDR3 consists of 15 residues. The CDR3 loop is CASSRRGGSTGELFF. The CDR3 DNA reads TGTGCCAGCAGTCGGAGGGGGGGGAGCACCGGGGAGCTGTTTTTT.

The sample holds a few counts of this clonotype. The chain uses TRBV6-2 or TRBV6-3 and TRBJ2-1; 8 nucleotides agree with TRBD1. This CDR3 has 14 amino acids. The V gene end was trimmed by 5 bases and the J gene end by 5 bases; junction bases not matched to a gene: 5. CDR1 and CDR2 (germline): MNHEY, SVGEGT. The DNA of the CDR3 is TGTGCCAGCAGTAAGCAGACAGGGGACAATGAGCAGTTCTTC. Its protein product is CASSKQTGDNEQFF.

The chain carries TRBV20-1 and TRBJ1-2; 7 nucleotides line up with TRBD1. The J segment lost 2 bases and the V segment lost 0 bases, leaving 6 bases of the junction unmatched. CDR3 length: 15 residues. CDR1 and CDR2 from the germline V gene are DFQATT and SNEGSKA (reference sequence). In nucleotides, the CDR3 is TGCAGTGCTAGAGAAACAGGGGCGGTGAACTATGGCTACACCTTC. Protein product: CSARETGAVNYGYTF.

This clonotype was observed many times. V and J are TRBV11-1 and TRBJ1-1, with 9 bases matching TRBD1. The V gene end was trimmed by 5 bases and the J gene end by 0 bases; junction bases not matched to a gene: 1. Germline CDR1 is SGHAT and CDR2 is FQDESV (reference sequence). The CDR3 loop spans 14 amino acids. The CDR3 sequence is CASSRDRVNTEAFF. In DNA form, the CDR3 reads TGTGCCAGCAGCAGGGACAGGGTGAACACTGAAGCTTTCTTT.

The rearrangement joins TRBV20-1 to TRBJ1-1, with TRBD1 matching over 9 bases. CDR3 size: 12 residues. After removal of 3 bases from V and 8 bases from J, the junction contained 4 bases not matched to a gene. From germline, CDR1 is DFQATT and CDR2 SNEGSKA (reference sequence). CDR3 DNA: TGCAGTGCTAGGGGGACAGGGAAAGAAGCTTTCTTT. Its translation: CSARGTGKEAFF.

The genes are TRBV19 and TRBJ2-2; D gene uncertain. V lost 9 bases and J lost 0, with 11 bases in between. Germline V gene data show CDR1 as LNHDA and CDR2 as SQIVND (reference sequence). This CDR3 has 14 amino acids. CDR3 sequence reads: CASCLRSNTGELFF. CDR3 nucleotide sequence: TGTGCCAGCTGTTTACGATCGAACACCGGGGAGCTGTTTTTT.

This clonotype was recorded at least ten times. V usage is TRBV29-1 and J usage is TRBJ2-1; the match to TRBD1 covers 9 bases. Germline assignment: CDR1 SQVTM and CDR2 ANQGSEA. With 4 bases clipped from V and 5 bases from J, the junction kept 6 bases outside the gene matches. The CDR3 has 14 amino acids. CDR3 in amino acids: CSVVPGQGDNEQFF. CDR3 bases: TGCAGCGTTGTCCCGGGACAGGGCGACAATGAGCAGTTCTTC.

V and J are TRBV5-6 and TRBJ2-1; D perhaps matches TRBD2 (5 bases). Trimming took 0 bases from V and 10 from J, leaving 17 bases between them. The CDR3 covers 15 residues. Germline lookup yields CDR1 SGHDT and CDR2 YYEEEE. The CDR3 spells CASSLGRGRGLEQFF. Written as DNA, the CDR3 is TGTGCCAGCAGCTTGGGGAGAGGCCGGGGTCTGGAGCAGTTCTTC.

The chain uses TRBV9 and TRBJ1-1; D is unclear. The V gene's germline CDR1 is SGDLS and CDR2 YYNGEE. The CDR3 loop spans 13 amino acids. Between the trimmed V and J ends, which lost 0 bases and 6 bases, there was a span of 9 bases. The CDR3 sequence: CASSVDSFSEAFF. CDR3 DNA: TGTGCCAGCAGCGTAGACTCGTTTTCTGAAGCTTTCTTT.

This clonotype was counted only a few times. V is TRBV6-5 and J is TRBJ2-3, with a tentative D call TRBD2 (6 bases). The CDR3 is 13 residues long. Germline values: CDR1 MNHEY, CDR2 SVGAGI. Trimming cost V 3 bases and J 9 bases, with 13 bases left between them. The CDR3 nucleotides are TGTGCCAGCAGTTATACGGGACTCCACACGCAGTATTTT. Translated: CASSYTGLHTQYF.

V and J are TRBV24-1 and TRBJ2-3, with D perhaps TRBD2 (5 bases). Germline V gene data show CDR1 as KGHDR and CDR2 as SFDVKD. The V and J ends lost 6 bases and 6 bases respectively, with 6 bases between them. The CDR3 covers 11 residues. The CDR3 region has the DNA TGTGCCACCAGTCGCGGGGATACGCAGTATTTT. It is translated as CATSRGDTQYF.

This clonotype was recorded a few times. The rearrangement uses TRBV5-8 and TRBJ2-7, with 8 positions matching TRBD1. The germline CDR1 and CDR2 sequences are SGHTS and YDEGEE. The CDR3 covers 16 residues. V dropped 1 base and J dropped 7; count of bases not matched to a gene: 13. This chain's CDR3 is CASSLSFGTGAGEQYF. The CDR3 nucleotides read TGTGCCAGCAGCTTGAGTTTTGGGACAGGAGCAGGGGAGCAGTACTTC.

This clonotype was observed at least ten times. The V call is TRBV18, the J call TRBJ2-5; D remains unclear. This CDR3 is built from 15 residues. Germline lookup yields CDR1 KGHSH and CDR2 LQKENI. The V and J ends lost 2 bases and 5 bases respectively, with 15 bases between them. Here the CDR3 DNA reads TGTGCCAGCTCACCAGTCCCCCGCACGATGGAGACCCAGTACTTC. Protein: CASSPVPRTMETQYF. Variable domain in full (rest from reference TRBV18 and TRBJ2-5): NAGVMQNPRHLVRRRGQEARLRCSPMKGHSHVYWYRQLPEEGLKFMVYLQKENIIDESGMPKERFSAEFPKEGPSILRIQQVVRGDSAAYFCASSPVPRTMETQYFGPGTRLLVL.

This clonotype occurred once. This chain links TRBV6-2 or TRBV6-3 with TRBJ2-6; D is ambiguous. Trimming took off 3 bases at V and 2 bases at J, with 5 bases between the two ends. Germline-derived CDR1 and CDR2 are MNHEY and SVGEGT. The CDR3 sequence is 14 residues long. The CDR3 reads CASSYWAGANVLTF. The DNA for the CDR3 is TGTGCCAGCAGTTATTGGGCTGGGGCCAACGTCCTGACTTTC.

The table lists this clonotype with a few counts. This chain joins TRBV7-6 and TRBJ2-7; D possibly uses TRBD1 or TRBD2 (5 bases each). The length of the CDR3 is 14 residues. Between the trimmed V and J ends, which lost 1 base and 7 bases, there was a span of 14 bases. CDR1 SGHVS and CDR2 FNYEAQ come from the germline V gene. The DNA of the CDR3 is TGTGCCAGCAGCTTAGGACAGTCCGCGGGTGAGCAGTACTTC. The encoded protein is CASSLGQSAGEQYF.

This clonotype was counted ten times or more. This chain uses TRBV29-1 with TRBJ2-3; TRBD1 is a possible D gene (6 bases). The germline V and J ends were trimmed by 4 bases and 2 bases, with 13 bases remaining between them. Germline V gene lookup returns CDR1 SQVTM and CDR2 ANQGSEA. The CDR3 contains 14 residues. CDR3 protein: CSVGGSGVTDTQYF. The CDR3 DNA is TGCAGCGTTGGAGGCTCAGGGGTCACAGATACGCAGTATTTT.

This clonotype was recorded many times. J is TRBJ1-5 and V is TRBV6-5; 7 bases align to TRBD1. Germline CDR1 MNHEY, CDR2 SVGAGI. The CDR3 spans 15 residues. Trimming took 6 bases from V and 2 from J; bases not matched to a gene: 7. The CDR3 DNA reads TGTGCCAGCAGATCCAGGGGGGTGGGCAATCAGCCCCAGCATTTT. Protein sequence: CASRSRGVGNQPQHF.

The chain links TRBV10-3 to TRBJ2-1; 9 bases agree with TRBD2. V dropped 3 bases and J dropped 4; count of bases not matched to a gene: 4. Germline V gives CDR1 ENHRY, CDR2 SYGVKD. This CDR3 has 15 residues. CDR3 coding DNA: TGTGCCATCAGTGATCGAGCGGGAGGATACAATGAGCAGTTCTTC. This sequence encodes CAISDRAGGYNEQFF.

This clonotype turned up a few times. The CDR3 DNA reads TGTGCCAGCAGCCCAGAACAGGGAGCTAGCAATCAGCCCCAGCATTTT. Protein sequence: CASSPEQGASNQPQHF. J is TRBJ1-5 and V is TRBV7-6; perhaps TRBD1 as D (6 bases). The germline gives CDR1 SGHVS, CDR2 FNYEAQ. V shed 5 bases and J shed 0 bases, with 14 bases lying between them. This CDR3 has 16 amino acids.

There are many counts of this clonotype. This sequence joins TRBV29-1 and TRBJ2-1, with D unclear. CDR3 length equals 11 residues. Germline assignment: CDR1 SQVTM and CDR2 ANQGSEA. The V and J ends lost 4 bases and 9 bases respectively, with 10 bases between them. In nucleotides, the CDR3 is TGCAGCGTTGGCCATGGAACTGAGCAGTTCTTC. The encoded protein is CSVGHGTEQFF.

This clonotype has just a few counts. The chain recombines TRBV18 with TRBJ2-1, with D tentatively TRBD2 (6 bases). This CDR3 comprises 14 residues. V was cut by 2 bases and J by 3 bases, with 8 bases left in between. CDR1 and CDR2 from the germline V gene are KGHSH and LQKENI. The chain's CDR3 is CASSPDSGYNEQFF. CDR3 coding DNA: TGTGCCAGCTCACCAGATAGCGGCTACAATGAGCAGTTCTTC.

This clonotype was counted between two and nine times. The chain joins TRBV21-1 to TRBJ2-4; the table's D gene call, TRBD2, was not cross checked with the DNA. TRBV21-1 is labeled a pseudogene. The CDR3 is made up of 13 amino acids. In DNA form, the CDR3 reads TGTGCCAGCAGCAAAGGACTACCAAACATTCAGTACTTC. Protein: CASSKGLPNIQYF.

The table lists this clonotype with many counts. Written as DNA, the CDR3 is TGTGCCAGCAGTTCGACAGGGGGCAGGTACACTGAAGCTTTCTTT. Translating it yields CASSSTGGRYTEAFF. The chain joins TRBV6-5 to TRBJ1-1, with TRBD1 identical over 10 bases. The CDR3 runs to 15 residues. CDR1 and CDR2 from the germline V gene are MNHEY and SVGAGI. J was trimmed by 3 bases and V by 4 bases; bases with no gene match: 5.